This TCR beta chain was captured by sequencing in a study of CD8 T cells in Susac syndrome (dated by TCRdb to between 2018 and 2020). Broadly, across the study: Repertoire sequencing was used to test whether CD8+ T cell activation and differentiation in Susac syndrome was antigen driven. Overall study results and their limits: The TCR sequencing and HLA analysis was acknowledged to have included a relatively small number of individuals.

Peripheral blood CD8+ and CD4+ T cells from healthy donors, Susac syndrome patients and multiple sclerosis patients were profiled using high-throughput TCR beta sequencing. The healthy donors served as controls matched for age and sex. CD8+ TEMRA cells were enriched by FACS, while bulk CD8+ and CD4+ T cells were purified by magnetic negative isolation. Blood was drawn into EDTA tubes, processed within 24 hours, and PBMCs were isolated by density gradient centrifugation. PBMCs destined for TCR sequencing were cryopreserved in liquid nitrogen and later thawed in a 37 °C water bath. The sorted or isolated CD4+, CD8+ and CD8+ TEMRA cells reached a purity of at least 90%. V gives up 5 bases and J gives up 5 bases, and the segment between their germline ends measures 15 bases. The germline V gene (reference sequence) specifies LGHDT as CDR1 and YNNKEL as CDR2. There are 14 amino acids in the CDR3, from cysteine to phenylalanine inclusive. The CDR3 DNA has 42 bases and is translated from base 1.

Concerning this clonotype: It lacks a known antigen. Base qualities are not recorded, but no much larger clone differs from it by a single base.

RNA was extracted using the RNeasy kit, and roughly 0.5 to 1 microgram was reverse transcribed with random hexamers. The immunoSEQ multiplex PCR assay, covering 54 Vbeta and 13 Jbeta segments, was used to amplify TCR beta CDR3 regions. PCR amplification bias was corrected by using a synthetic template baseline for primer optimization and computational correction. The published analysis was carried out like this. Reads were annotated to V, D and J genes according to IMGT and were analyzed with immunoSEQ Analyzer, with only productive sequences retained. To calculate clonality, Shannon entropy was normalized by log2 of the number of productive unique sequences and then subtracted from one. For each patient and control, public and private clones were evaluated within the 100 most prevalent clones. Clones were defined as Susac-specific if absent from the healthy and MS cohorts, from 900 to 1,300 published viral clones and from other ImmuneACCESS disease sequences. TCRdb trimmed public reads at Q25 via fastp, called clones via MiXCR and kept in-frame beta chains. Every entry covers one CDR3 protein and lists the most common genes and DNA from its rows. The V and J calls and clone size are TCRdb's, not the authors'. Present in this sample are about 130,000 distinct CDR3 sequences, around 96% of which were seen just once. Roughly 0.087% of the sample belongs to the ten largest clones.

The material sequenced was CD4+ T cells from PBMCs. The source of this sequence is a human donor in good health. The chain employs TRBV3-1 and TRBJ2-5; TRBD2 could be the D gene, as 6 bases match. The nucleotide sequence reads TGTGCCAGCAGCGGGAGGTACGGCGGGGAGACCCAGTACTTC. It translates to CASSGRYGGETQYF.